The 2 T cell receptor beta chains below all came from one sample that was sequenced in a study of blood T cell repertoires in COVID-19. Measured with immunoSEQ multiplex PCR; TCRdb has only the in-frame clones, and not every one. The table records more than 250,000 clones, about nine tenths of them present only once. Sequencing input: PBMCs or T cells enriched from blood (not recorded which). These receptors came from a young woman who had recovered from COVID-19.

This clone was counted a few times. In nucleotides, the CDR3 is TGCGCCAGCAGCCAAGAGGTCCAACTACGATATCAGCCCCAGCATTTT. It translates to CASSQEVQLRYQPQHF. The V call is TRBV4-1, the J call TRBJ1-5; D gene unclear. The CDR3 totals 16 residues. V lost 0 bases, J lost 5 bases, and 14 bases lay in between. The germline V gene has CDR1 MGHRA and CDR2 YSYEKL.

The genes are TRBV18 and TRBJ2-7; possibly TRBD1 for D (5 bases). CDR3 size: 15 residues. The V end lost 1 base, the J end lost 2 bases, and 12 bases lay between the germline ends. Germline lookup yields CDR1 KGHSH and CDR2 LQKENI. The chain's CDR3 is CASSPRATATYEQYF. CDR3 nucleotides: TGTGCCAGCTCACCACGGGCGACAGCCACCTACGAGCAGTACTTC.